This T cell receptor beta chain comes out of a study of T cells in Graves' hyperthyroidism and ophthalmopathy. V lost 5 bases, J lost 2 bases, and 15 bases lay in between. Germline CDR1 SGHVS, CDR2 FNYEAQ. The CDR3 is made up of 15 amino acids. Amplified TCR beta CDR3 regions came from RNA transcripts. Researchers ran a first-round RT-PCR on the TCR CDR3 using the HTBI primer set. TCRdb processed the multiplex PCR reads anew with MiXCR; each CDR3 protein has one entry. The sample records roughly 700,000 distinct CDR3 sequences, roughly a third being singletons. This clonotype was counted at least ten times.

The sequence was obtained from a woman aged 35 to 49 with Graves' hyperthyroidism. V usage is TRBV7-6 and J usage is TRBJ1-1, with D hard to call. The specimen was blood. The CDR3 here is CASSMYGLSNTEAFF. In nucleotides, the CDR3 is TGTGCCAGCAGCATGTATGGACTTTCAAACACTGAAGCTTTCTTT.